This T cell receptor (beta chain) was captured by sequencing in a study of regulatory T cells in long-lasting Graves disease. This CDR3 has 13 residues. Germline lookup yields CDR1 SNHLY and CDR2 FYNNEI. The V segment lost 11 bases and the J segment 11 bases; nucleotides outside the gene matches: 7. Construction of the TCR beta libraries employed iRepertoire HTBI primers in conjunction with Arm-PCR of CDR3 regions. From the multiplex PCR reads, TCRdb called clonotypes with MiXCR, one entry per CDR3 protein. The sample consists of 440,000 or so distinct CDR3 sequences, about 15% of them appearing once. Described time point: newly diagnosed GD, antithyroid drugs for less than 3 months. Making the TCR library involved RNA that had been extracted from PBMCs. Doctors identified Graves' disease using the American Thyroid Association guidelines. This clonotype was detected many times. The sample was also reused in another study, on T cells in Graves' hyperthyroidism and ophthalmopathy. Per that paper: Most thyroid clonotypes expanded above 0.001 appeared in blood too.

The clonotype comes from a woman in her thirties with Graves disease. The chain recombines TRBV2 with TRBJ2-2; 14 bases are a match to TRBD2. The material was peripheral blood mononuclear cells (PBMCs), obtained at new diagnosis, from a patient treated with antithyroid drugs. CDR3 protein: CASQGLAGVELFF. CDR3 DNA: TGTGCCTCTCAGGGACTAGCGGGAGTAGAGCTGTTTTTT. Variable domain in full (rest from reference TRBV2 and TRBJ2-2): EPEVTQTPSHQVTQMGQEVILRCVPISNHLYFYWYRQILGQKVEFLVSFYNNEISEKSEIFDDQFSVERPDGSNFTLKIRSTKLEDSAMYFCASQGLAGVELFFGEGSRLTVL.